What follows describes a single T cell receptor (beta chain). No antigen is known for it. PCR employed 60 Vbeta and 13 Jbeta primers. TCRdb keeps only in-frame clones here, not all; method: immunoSEQ multiplex PCR. The table records some 130,000 clones, about 9.1% of them present only once. This sample was included in a study of cytomegalovirus exposure and HLA in healthy donors. The germline V and J ends were trimmed by 9 bases and 5 bases, with 16 bases remaining between them. The CDR3 length is 13 residues. Germline V gene data show CDR1 as LNHDA and CDR2 as SQIVND (reference sequence). Broader study findings: Presence/absence analyses assumed roughly uniform sequencing depth across donors. CMV serostatus was the sole immune exposure information available.

Sequencing was done on a sample of PBMCs. The V gene is TRBV19, the J gene TRBJ1-1, with D maybe TRBD1 (5 bases). The source is a woman in her 40s in good health and CMV-seropositive. Here the CDR3 DNA reads TGTGCCAGCCTCGGGAGGGCAGGGACTGAAGCTTTCTTT. It yields the protein CASLGRAGTEAFF.